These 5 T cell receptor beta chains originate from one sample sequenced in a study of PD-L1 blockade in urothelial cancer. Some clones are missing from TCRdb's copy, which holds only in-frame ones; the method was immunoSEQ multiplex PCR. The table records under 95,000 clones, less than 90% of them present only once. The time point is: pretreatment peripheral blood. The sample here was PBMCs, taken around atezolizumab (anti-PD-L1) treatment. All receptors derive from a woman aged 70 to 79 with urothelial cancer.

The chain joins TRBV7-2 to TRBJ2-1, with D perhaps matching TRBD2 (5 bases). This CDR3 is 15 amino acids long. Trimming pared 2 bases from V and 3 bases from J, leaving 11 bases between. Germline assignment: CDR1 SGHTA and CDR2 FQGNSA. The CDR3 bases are TGTGCCAGCAGCTTACAATCGGGAAGCTACAATGAGCAGTTCTTC. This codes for CASSLQSGSYNEQFF.

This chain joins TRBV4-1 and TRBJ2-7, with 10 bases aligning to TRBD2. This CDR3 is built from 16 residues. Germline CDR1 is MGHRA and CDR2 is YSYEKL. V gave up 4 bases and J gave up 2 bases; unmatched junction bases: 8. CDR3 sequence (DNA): TGCGCCAGCAGCCTGGTAAGGACTAGCGGACCCTACGAGCAGTACTTC. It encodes CASSLVRTSGPYEQYF.

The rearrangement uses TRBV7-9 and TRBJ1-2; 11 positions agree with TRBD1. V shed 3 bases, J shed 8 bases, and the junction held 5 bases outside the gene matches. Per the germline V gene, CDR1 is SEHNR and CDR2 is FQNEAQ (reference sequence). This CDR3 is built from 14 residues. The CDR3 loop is CASSFGQGAGGYTF. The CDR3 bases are TGTGCCAGCAGCTTCGGACAGGGGGCGGGGGGCTACACCTTC.

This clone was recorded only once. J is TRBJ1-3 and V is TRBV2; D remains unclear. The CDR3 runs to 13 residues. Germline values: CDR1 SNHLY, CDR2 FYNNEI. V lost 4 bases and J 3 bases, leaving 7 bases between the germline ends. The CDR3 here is CASSAGSGNTIYF. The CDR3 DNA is TGTGCCAGCAGTGCAGGCAGTGGAAACACCATATATTTT.

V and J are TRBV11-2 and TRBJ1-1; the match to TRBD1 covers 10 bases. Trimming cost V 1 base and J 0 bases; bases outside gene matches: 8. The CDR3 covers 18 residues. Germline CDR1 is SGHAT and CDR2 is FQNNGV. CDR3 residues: CASSLVFGTGALNTEAFF. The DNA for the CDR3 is TGTGCCAGCAGCTTAGTTTTTGGGACAGGGGCCTTGAACACTGAAGCTTTCTTT.